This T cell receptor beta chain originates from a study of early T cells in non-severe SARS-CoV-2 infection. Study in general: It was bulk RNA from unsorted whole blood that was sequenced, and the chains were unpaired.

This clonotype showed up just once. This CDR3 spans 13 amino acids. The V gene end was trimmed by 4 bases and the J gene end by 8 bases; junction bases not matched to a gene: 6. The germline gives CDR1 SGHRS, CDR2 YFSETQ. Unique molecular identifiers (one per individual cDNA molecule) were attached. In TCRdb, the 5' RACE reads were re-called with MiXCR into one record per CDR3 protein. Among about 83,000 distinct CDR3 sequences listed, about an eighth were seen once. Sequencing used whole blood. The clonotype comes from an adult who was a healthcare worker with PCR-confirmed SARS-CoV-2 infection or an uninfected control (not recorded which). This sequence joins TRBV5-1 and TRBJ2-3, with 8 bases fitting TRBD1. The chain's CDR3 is CASSATTGGTQYF. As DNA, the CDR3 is TGCGCCAGCAGCGCGACTACAGGGGGTACGCAGTATTTT.